What follows are 22 T cell receptor beta chains derived from one specimen sequenced in a study of blood T cells in healthy people across ages (dated by TCRdb to the mid-2010s). Library method: 5' RACE. For sequencing, an Illumina HiSeq 2500 was employed. A second PCR of about 6 to 12 cycles was performed with a sample-barcoded 5' primer and a J-beta primer mix. In-frame beta chains were kept once TCRdb had trimmed the public reads at Q25 with fastp and called clones with MiXCR. Under each unique CDR3 protein, matching rows form one entry showing the most common genes and DNA. The table for this sample lists 750,000 to 950,000 distinct CDR3 sequences; 50% to 65% of them were counted only once. The ten largest clones add up to about 38% of the sample. What was sequenced was blood. These receptors all come from a man older than 75 in good health.

The chain carries TRBV20-1 and TRBJ2-5; tentative D call: TRBD2 (7 bases). The CDR3 loop spans 13 amino acids. The V gene lost 6 bases and the J gene lost 2 bases, with 13 bases spanning the gap. Germline values: CDR1 DFQATT, CDR2 SNEGSKA (reference sequence). The CDR3 reads CSAGGGFQETQYF. The CDR3 coding sequence is TGCAGTGCCGGCGGGGGCTTTCAAGAGACCCAGTACTTC.

The rearrangement uses TRBV7-9 and TRBJ2-4; 8 bases fit TRBD2. The J call may be mistaken, given a closer DNA end match to TRBJ2-5. The CDR3 is 15 amino acids. Germline lookup yields CDR1 SEHNR and CDR2 FQNEAQ (reference sequence). The CDR3 here is CASSLGLASPETQYF. CDR3 in DNA: TGTGCCAGCAGCTTAGGACTAGCGTCCCCCGAGACCCAGTACTTC.

Comments on this clonotype: A read error may produce the germline difference seen at one junction end. The chain joins TRBV5-1 to TRBJ2-5; TRBD2 matches at 7 bases. This CDR3 is 15 amino acids long. Germline lookup yields CDR1 SGHRS and CDR2 YFSETQ. The CDR3 loop reads CASSLGASGQETQYF. The CDR3 DNA reads as TGTGCCAGCAGCTTAGGGGCTAGCGGCCAAGAGACCCAGTACTTC.

The chain couples TRBV30 to TRBJ2-1; D not resolved. Germline V CDR1 and CDR2: GTSNPN, SVGIG (reference sequence). V lost 3 bases, J lost 6 bases, and 18 bases lay in between. The CDR3 is 15 residues long. As DNA, the CDR3 is TGTGCCTGGAGACCAGCTGGGGTTGGTATCAATGAGCAGTTCTTC. Encoded protein: CAWRPAGVGINEQFF.

The chain is built from TRBV7-2 and TRBJ2-4; the D gene is possibly TRBD2 (6 bases). Trimming removed 3 bases at V and 3 bases at J, with 9 bases between. The CDR3 loop spans 14 amino acids. Germline CDR1 and CDR2: SGHTA and FQGNSA. CDR3 sequence reads: CASSFSGVKNIQYF. The CDR3, as DNA: TGTGCCAGCAGCTTTAGCGGAGTCAAAAACATTCAGTACTTC.

This clonotype was seen more than once but under ten times. The chain carries TRBV6-2 or TRBV6-3 and TRBJ2-1; D ambiguous. Germline V gene sequence: CDR1 MNHEY, CDR2 SVGEGT. Trimming shortened V by 5 bases and J by 7 bases, and 9 bases separated the two germline ends. CDR3 size: 12 residues. CDR3 coding DNA: TGTGCCAGCAGTAACGGCATGAATGAGCAGTTCTTC. Its protein product is CASSNGMNEQFF.

This clonotype was counted a few times. J is TRBJ1-5 and V is TRBV29-1; no reliable D call. In germline, CDR1 is SQVTM, CDR2 ANQGSEA. V was clipped by 6 bases and J by 0 bases, with 24 bases between them. The CDR3 contains 18 residues. CDR3 sequence: CSVPSGLSWRFSNQPQHF. The CDR3 bases are TGCAGCGTCCCTAGTGGCTTGTCTTGGCGATTTAGCAATCAGCCCCAGCATTTT.

V is TRBV20-1 and J is TRBJ2-1, with D possibly matching TRBD1 (7 bases). Per the germline V gene, CDR1 is DFQATT and CDR2 is SNEGSKA (reference sequence). Trimming cost V 6 bases and J 4 bases, with 16 bases left between them. This CDR3 comprises 14 residues. Here the CDR3 reads CSAGGGRVYNEQFF. DNA of the CDR3: TGCAGTGCCGGAGGGGGCCGGGTTTACAATGAGCAGTTCTTC.

This clonotype showed up many times. The J gene is TRBJ2-6, the V gene TRBV6-6; 10 bases match TRBD2. The CDR3 spans 17 residues. Germline-derived CDR1 and CDR2 are MNHNY and SVGAGI (reference sequence). The junction had 10 bases not matched to a gene; V was cut back by 11 bases and J by 0 bases. The CDR3 loop reads CASTGTSVSSGANVLTF. In DNA form, the CDR3 reads TGTGCCTCCACCGGGACTAGCGTTAGCTCTGGGGCCAACGTCCTGACTTTC.

The V and J genes are TRBV4-2 and TRBJ2-5, with TRBD1 matching over 8 bases. Germline V gives CDR1 LGHNA, CDR2 YNFKEQ. The CDR3 covers 15 residues. V gave up 1 base and J gave up 5 bases; unmatched junction bases: 6. Written as DNA, the CDR3 is TGTGCCAGCAGCCAAGTCCCAGGGGGCGAGGAGACCCAGTACTTC. Encoded protein: CASSQVPGGEETQYF.

This sequence joins TRBV6-5 and TRBJ2-1; D uncertain. Judging by the DNA end, TRBJ2-7 fits better; the J call may be wrong. The CDR3 has 15 residues. The germline CDR1 and CDR2 sequences are MNHEY and SVGAGI. The CDR3 DNA sequence: TGTGCCAGCAGTTCCCTCCTCGCGGCACGCAGGGAGCAGTACTTC. It codes for CASSSLLAARREQYF.

V and J are TRBV24-1 and TRBJ2-1; the D gene is possibly TRBD1 (6 bases). V lost 3 bases, J lost 6 bases, and 17 bases lay in between. Germline V gene sequence: CDR1 KGHDR, CDR2 SFDVKD. The CDR3 totals 16 residues. CDR3: CATSDGSVGQRNEQFF. The DNA of the CDR3 is TGTGCCACCAGTGATGGATCAGTAGGACAGCGCAATGAGCAGTTCTTC.

This clonotype occurred a few times. The J gene is TRBJ1-6, the V gene TRBV10-3; D gene uncertain. Trimming took 7 bases from V and 5 from J, leaving 9 bases between them. The CDR3 is 13 amino acids. Germline values: CDR1 ENHRY, CDR2 SYGVKD. The DNA for the CDR3 is TGTGCCATCAACCCCGGGGATAATTCACCCCTCCACTTT. Translation: CAINPGDNSPLHF.

The V call is TRBV6-5, the J call TRBJ1-1, with D unresolved. The V end was cut by 6 bases, the J end by 5 bases, with 13 bases between. The length of the CDR3 is 13 residues. Per germline, CDR1 MNHEY and CDR2 SVGAGI. The chain's CDR3 is CASSRASGTEAFF. CDR3 DNA: TGTGCCAGCAGCCGTGCCTCGGGGACTGAAGCTTTCTTT.

V and J are TRBV11-1 and TRBJ2-7; possible D gene TRBD2, 5 bases. Per the germline V gene, CDR1 is SGHAT and CDR2 is FQDESV (reference sequence). The CDR3 consists of 18 residues. Trimming removed 1 base from V and 5 bases from J, with 24 bases in between. The DNA of the CDR3 is TGTGCCAGCAGCTTAGGAGGGCTGGGCCAGCATCTTACTCACGAGCAGTACTTC. Translating gives CASSLGGLGQHLTHEQYF.

The chain links TRBV10-3 to TRBJ2-3; TRBD2 is a possible D gene (6 bases). Per germline, CDR1 ENHRY and CDR2 SYGVKD. Trimming removed 4 bases at V and 0 bases at J, with 8 bases between. This CDR3 has 14 residues. CDR3 DNA: TGTGCCATCAGTGGTAGCGGTAGCACAGATACGCAGTATTTT. The encoded protein is CAISGSGSTDTQYF.

There are many counts of this clonotype. This chain joins TRBV12-3 or TRBV12-4 and TRBJ2-1, with D hard to call. With 5 bases removed from V and 6 bases from J, the gap between germline ends came to 8 bases. The CDR3 totals 12 residues. The CDR3: CASSLSTNEQFF. The CDR3 DNA reads TGTGCCAGCAGTCTCTCTACCAATGAGCAGTTCTTC.

This chain links TRBV7-9 with TRBJ2-4; 12 bases line up with TRBD2. This CDR3 region has 16 residues. The junction had 13 bases not matched to a gene; V was cut back by 3 bases and J by 13 bases. Germline CDR1 is SEHNR and CDR2 is FQNEAQ (reference sequence). The CDR3: CASSLGLAGDLAKQYF. In DNA, the CDR3 is TGTGCCAGCAGCTTGGGACTAGCGGGCGATCTCGCCAAGCAGTACTTC. The variable domain in full, with the rest retrieved from reference TRBV7-9 and TRBJ2-4, is DTGVSQNPRHKITKRGQNVTFRCDPISEHNRLYWYRQTLGQGPEFLTYFQNEAQLEKSRLLSDRFSAERPKGSFSTLEIQRTEQGDSAMYLCASSLGLAGDLAKQYFGAGTRLSVL.

The chain joins TRBV20-1 to TRBJ2-7, with D possibly being TRBD1 or TRBD2 (5 bases each). Trimming stripped 5 bases from V and 2 bases from J, with 16 bases between. Germline assignment: CDR1 DFQATT and CDR2 SNEGSKA (reference sequence). The CDR3 consists of 14 residues. CDR3 sequence: CSAFLEGTTYEQYF. The CDR3 DNA reads as TGCAGTGCTTTTTTAGAGGGGACCACCTACGAGCAGTACTTC.

The chain recombines TRBV5-1 with TRBJ2-2; 12 bases align to TRBD2. CDR1 and CDR2 from the germline V gene are SGHRS and YFSETQ. With 4 bases clipped from V and 4 bases from J, the junction kept 2 bases outside the gene matches. The CDR3 runs 15 residues. CDR3 sequence reads: CASSPGLAGTGELFF. DNA of the CDR3: TGCGCCAGCAGCCCGGGACTAGCGGGCACCGGGGAGCTGTTTTTT. Complete variable domain (other parts from reference TRBV5-1 and TRBJ2-2): KAGVTQTPRYLIKTRGQQVTLSCSPISGHRSVSWYQQTPGQGLQFLFEYFSETQRNKGNFPGRFSGRQFSNSRSEMNVSTLELGDSALYLCASSPGLAGTGELFFGEGSRLTVL.

The chain recombines TRBV28 with TRBJ2-5, with D tentatively TRBD1 (6 bases). CDR3 length: 14 residues. V shed 5 bases and J shed 1 base, with 11 bases lying between them. Germline CDR1 MDHEN, CDR2 SYDVKM. The DNA of the CDR3 is TGTGCCAGCAGTATCCGGACAGTCCAAGAGACCCAGTACTTC. The encoded protein is CASSIRTVQETQYF.

The rearrangement joins TRBV7-3 to TRBJ2-2, with TRBD1 as a possible D gene (5 bases). V gave up 0 bases and J gave up 5 bases, with 13 bases separating them. Germline lookup yields CDR1 SGHTA and CDR2 FQGTGA. This CDR3 has 16 amino acids. CDR3 nucleotides: TGTGCCAGCAGCTTAACCCCAGGGTTGTTTACCGGGGAGCTGTTTTTT. The encoded protein is CASSLTPGLFTGELFF.